Each of the 9 T cell receptor beta chains below was sequenced from the same sample in a study of cytomegalovirus exposure and HLA in healthy donors. Primers included in the PCR were 60 Vbeta and 13 Jbeta primers. Measured with immunoSEQ multiplex PCR; TCRdb has only the in-frame clones, and not every one. This table holds 150,000 to 250,000 clones, about 82% found once. Sequenced: PBMCs. These receptors were obtained from a woman between 45 and 65 years old in good health and CMV-seronegative.

This rearrangement joins TRBV6-5 to TRBJ2-7, with D hard to call. Germline CDR1 is MNHEY and CDR2 is SVGAGI. The V and J ends lost 1 base and 4 bases respectively, with 11 bases between them. There are 14 residues in the CDR3. The CDR3 protein is CASSYYDTSYEQYF. Here the CDR3 DNA reads TGTGCCAGCAGTTACTACGACACAAGTTACGAGCAGTACTTC.

There are a few counts of this clone. The chain links TRBV30 to TRBJ1-2, with 10 bases identical to TRBD1. Losses at the gene ends were 4 bases for V and 3 bases for J; bases not matched to a gene: 2. The length of the CDR3 is 13 residues. CDR1 is GTSNPN and CDR2 is SVGIG in the germline V gene (reference sequence). Here the CDR3 DNA reads TGTGCCTGGACGGACAGGGGGTACTATGGCTACACCTTC. This translates into CAWTDRGYYGYTF.

V gene TRBV30 combines with J gene TRBJ2-7; TRBD1 aligns across 9 bases. The CDR3 has 14 residues. J lost 5 bases, V lost 0 bases, and 5 bases had no gene match. From germline, CDR1 is GTSNPN and CDR2 SVGIG (reference sequence). The CDR3: CAWSVRTGADEQYF. CDR3 sequence (DNA): TGTGCCTGGAGTGTAAGGACAGGGGCTGACGAGCAGTACTTC.

The V gene is TRBV6-1, the J gene TRBJ1-5; possibly TRBD1 for D (6 bases). This CDR3 comprises 15 residues. Per germline, CDR1 MNHNS and CDR2 SASEGT. The V end was cut by 6 bases, the J end by 4 bases, with 16 bases between. CDR3 coding DNA: TGTGCCAGCAGGAGGACAGTCCGCGGGAATCAGCCCCAGCATTTT. It yields the protein CASRRTVRGNQPQHF.

This clone was seen a handful of times. This chain joins TRBV5-4 and TRBJ2-1; tentatively, D is TRBD2 (5 bases). Germline V gene lookup returns CDR1 SGHNT and CDR2 YYREEE (reference sequence). The V end was cut by 4 bases, the J end by 2 bases, with 13 bases between. The CDR3 contains 15 residues. As DNA, the CDR3 is TGTGCCAGCAGCCCGGGCGGGCGGGCCTACAATGAGCAGTTCTTC. Translating it yields CASSPGGRAYNEQFF.

The rearrangement uses TRBV7-2 and TRBJ2-5, with a tentative D call TRBD2 (6 bases). V was cut by 2 bases and J by 5 bases, with 18 bases left in between. Germline CDR1 and CDR2: SGHTA and FQGNSA. The CDR3 is 16 amino acids. The CDR3 DNA sequence: TGTGCCAGCAGCTTAAAGGCAAAGCGGGCAGGGGAGACCCAGTACTTC. Protein sequence: CASSLKAKRAGETQYF.

This chain's CDR3 is CASTRTGEADTQYF. The CDR3 coding sequence is TGTGCCAGCACCCGGACAGGGGAGGCAGATACGCAGTATTTT. The chain has TRBV7-9 and TRBJ2-3; 9 bases align to TRBD1. This CDR3 has 14 amino acids. Trimming at V came to 7 bases and at J to 4 bases, leaving 6 bases not matched to a gene. Germline assignment: CDR1 SEHNR and CDR2 FQNEAQ (reference sequence). The full variable domain, in which reference TRBV7-9 and TRBJ2-3 provide the parts outside the CDR3, is DTGVSQNPRHKITKRGQNVTFRCDPISEHNRLYWYRQTLGQGPEFLTYFQNEAQLEKSRLLSDRFSAERPKGSFSTLEIQRTEQGDSAMYLCASTRTGEADTQYFGPGTRLTVL.

The V gene is TRBV7-3, the J gene TRBJ2-1; 12 bases agree with TRBD2. Germline V lookup: CDR1 SGHTA, CDR2 FQGTGA. The J segment lost 5 bases and the V segment lost 5 bases, leaving 7 bases of the junction unmatched. The CDR3 has 16 amino acids. CDR3 sequence: CASSASPSGRDNEQFF. In nucleotides, the CDR3 is TGTGCCAGCAGCGCGAGCCCTAGCGGGAGGGACAATGAGCAGTTCTTC.

The genes are TRBV30 and TRBJ2-2; D possibly corresponds to TRBD2 (6 bases). V was cut by 5 bases and J by 4 bases, with 11 bases left in between. Germline values: CDR1 GTSNPN, CDR2 SVGIG (reference sequence). The CDR3 totals 13 residues. DNA of the CDR3: TGTGCCTGGGGGACTGTATCCACCGGGGAGCTGTTTTTT. It specifies CAWGTVSTGELFF.